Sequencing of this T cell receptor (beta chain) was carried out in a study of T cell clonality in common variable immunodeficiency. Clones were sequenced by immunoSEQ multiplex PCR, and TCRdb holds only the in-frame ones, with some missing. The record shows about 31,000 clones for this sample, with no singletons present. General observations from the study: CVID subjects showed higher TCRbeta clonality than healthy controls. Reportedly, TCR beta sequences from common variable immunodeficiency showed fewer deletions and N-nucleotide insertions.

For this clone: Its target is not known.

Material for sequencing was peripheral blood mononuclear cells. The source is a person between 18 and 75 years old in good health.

CDR3 bases read: TGTGCCAGCAGTGCAGGGGGCAGGGAAAAG. Translation: CASSAGGREK. The whole CDR3 sequence is CASSAGGREKLFF. The chain links TRBV6-1 to TRBJ2-2, with 8 bases fitting TRBD1. The CDR3 end is not reached by the read, which stops 3 residues before it; the germline J gene fills it in. CDR1 and CDR2 from the germline V gene are MNHNS and SASEGT. The CDR3 length is 13 residues.